The 24 T cell receptor beta chains presented below share a single source sample, sequenced in a study of blood T cell repertoires in COVID-19. Using immunoSEQ multiplex PCR, the repertoire was profiled, and TCRdb retains in-frame clones only, with some absent. The sample shows about 240,000 clones, 83% of them seen only once. Specimen: PBMCs or T cells enriched from blood (not recorded which). These receptors were collected from a woman aged 40 to 49 who had been exposed to COVID-19.

This CDR3 reads CASSLARRTEAFF. The CDR3 region has the DNA TGTGCCAGCAGTTTGGCTCGGAGAACTGAAGCTTTCTTT. The chain links TRBV12-3 or TRBV12-4 to TRBJ1-1; D unclear. V was clipped by 3 bases and J by 5 bases, with 10 bases between them. This CDR3 comprises 13 residues.

The chain has TRBV7-3 and TRBJ1-2; TRBD1 matches at 9 bases. Trimming cost V 3 bases and J 6 bases; bases outside gene matches: 11. This CDR3 spans 16 amino acids. Germline-derived CDR1 and CDR2 are SGHTA and FQGTGA. CDR3 sequence: CASSLMYGQGLDGYTF. For the CDR3, the DNA is TGTGCCAGCAGCTTGATGTACGGACAGGGGCTAGATGGCTACACCTTC.

This clone has a single count. The rearrangement uses TRBV4-2 and TRBJ2-3; 7 positions agree with TRBD2. CDR1 LGHNA and CDR2 YNFKEQ come from the germline V gene. J gave up 4 bases and V 5 bases, and 9 bases lay outside the gene matches. The CDR3 is 15 residues long. The CDR3 bases are TGTGCCAGCAGCGCCCCCACTAGCGAAGCAGATACGCAGTATTTT. Amino acid sequence: CASSAPTSEADTQYF.

The V gene is TRBV13, the J gene TRBJ1-3; the D gene is possibly TRBD1 (6 bases). From germline, CDR1 is PRHDT and CDR2 FYEKMQ (reference sequence). V was trimmed by 7 bases and J by 3 bases, leaving 19 bases between them. This CDR3 region has 16 residues. The DNA of the CDR3 is TGTGCCAGCAAAATCACAACAGGGAGTCTTGGAAACACCATATATTTT. The encoded protein is CASKITTGSLGNTIYF.

The CDR3 sequence is CASSGVTGAVNYGYTF. The CDR3 DNA reads TGTGCCAGCAGTGGAGTTACAGGGGCCGTTAACTATGGCTACACCTTC. The chain couples TRBV7-9 to TRBJ1-2; TRBD1 agrees at 7 bases. The CDR3 contains 16 residues. With V trimmed by 6 bases and J by 1 base, 11 bases remained unmatched. Germline values: CDR1 SEHNR, CDR2 FQNEAQ (reference sequence).

The chain has TRBV5-6 and TRBJ2-5; 8 bases fit TRBD1. From germline, CDR1 is SGHDT and CDR2 YYEEEE. V was pared by 6 bases and J by 5 bases, with 6 bases of the junction left unmatched. The CDR3 covers 13 residues. The DNA of the CDR3 is TGTGCCAGCACAGGGGGCGCGGGGGAGACCCAGTACTTC. It encodes CASTGGAGETQYF.

The chain combines TRBV5-4 with TRBJ2-3; 7 bases map to TRBD2. The CDR3 is made up of 16 amino acids. Per germline, CDR1 SGHNT and CDR2 YYREEE (reference sequence). The junction had 10 bases not matched to a gene; V was cut back by 5 bases and J by 1 base. The CDR3 sequence is CASSFPGLHGTDTQYF. CDR3 nucleotides: TGTGCCAGCAGTTTTCCGGGACTACATGGCACAGATACGCAGTATTTT.

This rearrangement joins TRBV2 to TRBJ1-2, with D possibly matching TRBD1 (6 bases). This CDR3 has 16 amino acids. V dropped 6 bases and J dropped 0 bases, with 17 bases sitting between them. Germline lookup yields CDR1 SNHLY and CDR2 FYNNEI. In DNA, the CDR3 is TGTGCCAGCAGCAGTTCCTTGGACAGAGCTAACTATGGCTACACCTTC. Translation: CASSSSLDRANYGYTF.

The J gene is TRBJ2-5, the V gene TRBV18; TRBD2 is a possible D gene (6 bases). The CDR3 has 13 residues. Looked up from germline, CDR1 is KGHSH and CDR2 is LQKENI. The V gene lost 3 bases and the J gene lost 5 bases, with 10 bases spanning the gap. The CDR3 is CASSPGLRETQYF. The CDR3 nucleotides read TGTGCCAGCTCACCGGGACTCAGGGAGACCCAGTACTTC.

This clone came up once. The chain carries TRBV5-6 and TRBJ2-7; D is uncertain. CDR3 length: 13 amino acids. The V gene's germline CDR1 is SGHDT and CDR2 YYEEEE. Between the trimmed V and J ends, which lost 2 bases and 3 bases, there was a span of 9 bases. CDR3 protein: CASSFGTLYEQYF. The CDR3 nucleotides are TGTGCCAGCAGCTTTGGCACCCTCTACGAGCAGTACTTC.

This clone was found once. The chain joins TRBV18 to TRBJ1-3; 10 positions match TRBD1. The germline gives CDR1 KGHSH, CDR2 LQKENI. The CDR3 is 15 residues long. With V trimmed by 6 bases and J by 7 bases, 9 bases remained unmatched. The CDR3 is CASSLDRGQGNTIYF. The CDR3 nucleotides read TGTGCCAGCTCCCTCGACAGGGGGCAAGGCAACACCATATATTTT.

The chain has TRBV27 and TRBJ1-1; D ambiguous. CDR3 length equals 14 residues. In germline, CDR1 is MNHEY, CDR2 SMNVEV (reference sequence). V dropped 6 bases and J dropped 2 bases, with 13 bases sitting between them. The DNA of the CDR3 is TGTGCCAGCAGATCTGAGGAGGGAAACACTGAAGCTTTCTTT. As protein: CASRSEEGNTEAFF.

The chain carries TRBV7-3 and TRBJ2-1, with D tentatively TRBD1 (5 bases). The CDR3 runs to 15 residues. Trimming pared 5 bases from V and 7 bases from J, leaving 18 bases between. Germline CDR1 and CDR2: SGHTA and FQGTGA. CDR3 protein: CASSTSLGAVNEQFF. The CDR3 bases are TGTGCCAGCAGCACGTCGTTAGGGGCCGTGAATGAGCAGTTCTTC.

This clone was seen only a few times. The gene calls are TRBV19 and TRBJ1-6; the match to TRBD1 covers 7 bases. CDR1 LNHDA and CDR2 SQIVND come from the germline V gene (reference sequence). The CDR3 loop spans 15 amino acids. J lost 8 bases, V lost 4 bases, and 8 bases had no gene match. In DNA form, the CDR3 reads TGTGCCAGTAGTACCCCGGACAGGTCTCATTCACCCCTCCACTTT. This translates into CASSTPDRSHSPLHF.

The J gene is TRBJ2-5, the V gene TRBV27, with D perhaps TRBD1 (6 bases). This CDR3 region has 15 residues. Trimming left V 4 bases short and J 1 base short, with 13 bases between. CDR1 is MNHEY, CDR2 SMNVEV, per germline (reference sequence). CDR3 protein: CASSSPWDIQETQYF. The CDR3 DNA sequence: TGTGCCAGCAGTTCCCCATGGGACATCCAAGAGACCCAGTACTTC.

V is TRBV28 and J is TRBJ1-1, with 8 bases lining up with TRBD1. Germline values: CDR1 MDHEN, CDR2 SYDVKM. V lost 4 bases to trimming and J lost 3 bases; unmatched junction nucleotides: 7. The CDR3 has 15 amino acids. The CDR3 nucleotides are TGTGCCAGCAGTTCTATCAGGGGGCGGGACACTGAAGCTTTCTTT. Encoded protein: CASSSIRGRDTEAFF.

This clone has just one count. DNA of the CDR3: TGTGCCAGCAGTCCGGGACAGGGTAAAGCTTTCTTT. Its translation is CASSPGQGKAFF. The chain carries TRBV11-3 and TRBJ1-1; TRBD1 aligns across 9 bases. The V and J ends lost 6 bases and 9 bases, in that order; junction bases with no gene match: 5. Germline V gene lookup returns CDR1 SGHNT and CDR2 YENEEA. This CDR3 is built from 12 residues.

V is TRBV5-4 and J is TRBJ1-1; D gene unclear. The CDR3 totals 13 residues. Germline lookup yields CDR1 SGHNT and CDR2 YYREEE (reference sequence). The V end lost 0 bases, the J end lost 3 bases, and 6 bases lay between the germline ends. The CDR3 reads CASSLVQDTEAFF. CDR3 sequence (DNA): TGTGCCAGCAGCTTGGTCCAGGACACTGAAGCTTTCTTT.

The chain employs TRBV2 and TRBJ1-1; 7 bases fit TRBD1. Per germline, CDR1 SNHLY and CDR2 FYNNEI. The CDR3 contains 16 residues. The V segment lost 5 bases and the J segment 5 bases; nucleotides outside the gene matches: 14. DNA for the CDR3: TGTGCCAGCAGTAAAGGGACGGACAGGCCCGGGACTGAAGCTTTCTTT. As protein: CASSKGTDRPGTEAFF.

A few counts support this clone. The chain links TRBV11-3 to TRBJ2-3; no definite D call. Germline assignment: CDR1 SGHNT and CDR2 YENEEA. Trimming removed 3 bases at V and 7 bases at J, with 14 bases between. This CDR3 comprises 14 residues. Here the CDR3 reads CASSFGAGSYTQYF. In DNA form, the CDR3 reads TGTGCCAGCAGCTTCGGAGCCGGCTCTTATACGCAGTATTTT.

This clone has just a few counts. The genes are TRBV9 and TRBJ1-2; D uncertain. The V end was cut by 6 bases, the J end by 1 base, with 13 bases between. Germline lookup yields CDR1 SGDLS and CDR2 YYNGEE. CDR3 size: 14 residues. The CDR3 loop reads CASNPLGGNYGYTF. CDR3 DNA: TGTGCCAGCAACCCATTGGGAGGTAACTATGGCTACACCTTC.

The V gene is TRBV3-1 (or the pseudogene TRBV3-2), the J gene TRBJ2-1; TRBD2 matches at 7 bases. This CDR3 has 14 amino acids. J was trimmed by 2 bases and V by 3 bases; bases with no gene match: 1. CDR1 is LGHDT and CDR2 is YNNKEL in the germline V gene (reference sequence). CDR3 coding DNA: TGTGCCAGCAGCCAGCGGGGGACCTACAATGAGCAGTTCTTC. It translates to CASSQRGTYNEQFF.

The CDR3: CASQGQSYTEAFF. The CDR3 nucleotides are TGTGCCAGCCAAGGACAGTCCTACACTGAAGCTTTCTTT. The chain joins TRBV28 to TRBJ1-1, with TRBD1 as a possible D gene (6 bases). Trimming pared 8 bases from V and 3 bases from J, leaving 13 bases between. The germline CDR1 and CDR2 sequences are MDHEN and SYDVKM. The CDR3 is 13 residues long.

V gene TRBV27 combines with J gene TRBJ1-2, with D possibly TRBD1 on 6 matching bases. The CDR3 is 14 amino acids. The V and J ends lost 3 bases and 4 bases respectively, with 12 bases between them. The germline V gene has CDR1 MNHEY and CDR2 SMNVEV (reference sequence). CDR3 sequence (DNA): TGTGCCAGCAGTTTGAATGGGGGCGGCTATGGCTACACCTTC. Translation gives CASSLNGGGYGYTF.